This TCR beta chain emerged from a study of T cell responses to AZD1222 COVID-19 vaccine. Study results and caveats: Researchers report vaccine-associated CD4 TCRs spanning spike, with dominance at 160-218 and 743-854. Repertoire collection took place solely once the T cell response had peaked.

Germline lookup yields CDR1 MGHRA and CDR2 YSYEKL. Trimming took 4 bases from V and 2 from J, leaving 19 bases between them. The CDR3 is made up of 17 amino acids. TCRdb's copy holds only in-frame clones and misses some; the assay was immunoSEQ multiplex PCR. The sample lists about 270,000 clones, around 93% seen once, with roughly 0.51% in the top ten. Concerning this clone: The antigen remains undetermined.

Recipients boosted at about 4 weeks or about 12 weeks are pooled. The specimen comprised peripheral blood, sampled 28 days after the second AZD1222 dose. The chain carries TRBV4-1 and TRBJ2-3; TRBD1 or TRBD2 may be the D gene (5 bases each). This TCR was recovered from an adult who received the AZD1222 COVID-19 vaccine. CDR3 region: CASSRPLGGGITDTQYF. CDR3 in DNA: TGCGCCAGCAGCCGCCCTTTAGGTGGGGGAATCACAGATACGCAGTATTTT.